A single sample gave rise to the 22 T cell receptor beta chains below, sequenced in a study of response to subunit inactivated influenza vaccine. MiXCR, run by TCRdb on the RT-PCR reads, gives a single entry per CDR3 protein. The sample lists 200,000 to 250,000 distinct CDR3 sequences; 12% were seen once. Sequences were derived from non-naive T cells sorted from PBMCs, sampled 14 to 15 days before vaccination. These receptors were obtained from a man aged 45 to 65 who received an inactivated influenza vaccine.

About this clonotype: This may stem from a read error, because a much larger clone lies one nucleotide away. The V call is TRBV20-1, the J call TRBJ1-1, with 9 bases aligning to TRBD1. V shed 5 bases and J 1 base; nucleotides not matched to a gene: 8. The CDR3 sequence is 15 residues long. Germline CDR1 reads DFQATT; CDR2 reads SNEGSKA (reference sequence). CDR3 amino acids: CSAAGTGFRNTEAFF. As DNA, the CDR3 is TGCAGTGCTGCCGGGACAGGGTTTAGGAACACTGAAGCTTTCTTT.

V is TRBV15 and J is TRBJ2-4; the D is unclear. Germline CDR1 is LNHNV and CDR2 is YYDKDF (reference sequence). V gave up 6 bases and J gave up 9 bases, with 12 bases separating them. The CDR3 runs to 12 residues. CDR3 amino acids: CATSILSSIQYF. The CDR3 DNA follows: TGTGCCACCAGTATATTGTCGAGCATTCAGTACTTC. The full variable domain, its missing parts supplied by reference TRBV15 and TRBJ2-4, is DAMVIQNPRYQVTQFGKPVTLSCSQTLNHNVMYWYQQKSSQAPKLLFHYYDKDFNNEADTPDNFQSRRPNTSFCFLDIRSPGLGDTAMYLCATSILSSIQYFGAGTRLSVL.

This clonotype turned up a few times. J is TRBJ2-7 and V is TRBV6-1, with D possibly TRBD2 on 5 matching bases. In germline, CDR1 is MNHNS, CDR2 SASEGT. The CDR3 has 13 amino acids. V lost 2 bases to trimming and J lost 11 bases, with 16 bases between them. For the CDR3, the DNA is TGTGCCAGCAGTGAATTAGACGGGTCAGCGGAGTACTTC. The encoded protein is CASSELDGSAEYF.

This clonotype has at least ten counts. The chain employs TRBV5-1 and TRBJ2-3; no definite D call. The germline V gene encodes CDR1 SGHRS and CDR2 YFSETQ. The CDR3 extends over 13 amino acids. Trimming removed 6 bases from V and 1 base from J, with 9 bases in between. The DNA of the CDR3 is TGCGCCAGCAAGGACGGAGGCACAGATACGCAGTATTTT. This codes for CASKDGGTDTQYF.

CDR3 DNA sequence: TGTGCCAGCAGTTACAAGGCCGGGACCCGCAATTCACCCCTCCACTTT. Encoded protein: CASSYKAGTRNSPLHF. The V call is TRBV6-5, the J call TRBJ1-6; a possible D gene is TRBD1 (5 bases). The V and J ends lost 2 bases and 7 bases respectively, with 15 bases between them. The CDR3 runs 16 residues. Looked up from germline, CDR1 is MNHEY and CDR2 is SVGAGI.

This clonotype was seen at least ten times. V gene TRBV28 combines with J gene TRBJ2-4, with 11 bases aligning to TRBD1. The CDR3 covers 18 residues. Germline CDR1 and CDR2: MDHEN and SYDVKM. The ends lost 6 bases at V and 0 bases at J; junction bases unmatched: 10. The CDR3 region has the DNA TGTGCCAGCAGCCCGGGACAGGGGGGAATTTTAGCCAAAAACATTCAGTACTTC. Amino acids: CASSPGQGGILAKNIQYF.

The chain employs TRBV10-3 and TRBJ2-5; perhaps TRBD1 as D (6 bases). CDR1 and CDR2 from the germline V gene are ENHRY and SYGVKD. CDR3 length: 15 amino acids. With 2 bases removed from V and 4 bases from J, the gap between germline ends came to 14 bases. The CDR3 region is CAISEPARGRETQYF. CDR3 DNA: TGTGCCATCAGTGAGCCAGCAAGGGGGAGAGAGACCCAGTACTTC.

This clonotype was seen repeatedly, ten times or more. The rearrangement uses TRBV4-3 and TRBJ2-5; the D call may be TRBD1 or TRBD2 (5 bases each). The CDR3 consists of 15 residues. CDR1 and CDR2 from the germline V gene are LGHNA and YSLEER. Trimming removed 4 bases at V and 0 bases at J, with 12 bases between. CDR3 protein: CASSRETDYQETQYF. DNA for the CDR3: TGCGCCAGCAGCCGGGAGACAGATTACCAAGAGACCCAGTACTTC.

This clonotype was observed a handful of times. The genes are TRBV27 and TRBJ2-3, with TRBD1 as a possible D gene (5 bases). Germline CDR1 and CDR2: MNHEY and SMNVEV (reference sequence). V lost 5 bases to trimming and J lost 7 bases, with 13 bases between them. The CDR3 is 13 residues long. CDR3 DNA: TGTGCCAGCAGTAGATCCAGGGTCCATACGCAGTATTTT. Amino acid sequence: CASSRSRVHTQYF.

In its sample, this clonotype was seen a few times. V is TRBV7-9 and J is TRBJ2-7; D uncertain. CDR3 size: 16 residues. The germline CDR1 and CDR2 sequences are SEHNR and FQNEAQ (reference sequence). The V gene lost 2 bases and the J gene lost 3 bases, with 17 bases spanning the gap. This CDR3 is CASSLSYRHWNYEQYF. CDR3 nucleotide sequence: TGTGCCAGCAGCTTAAGTTATAGGCATTGGAACTACGAGCAGTACTTC.

Turning to this clonotype: A read error may be the cause here, since a much bigger clone is one base away. The CDR3 protein is CATSSPDRAGQPQHF. CDR3 DNA sequence: TGTGCCACCAGTTCGCCCGACAGGGCAGGGCAGCCCCAGCATTTT. The chain is built from TRBV27 and TRBJ1-5, with 7 nucleotides matching TRBD1. Germline V gives CDR1 MNHEY, CDR2 SMNVEV (reference sequence). The CDR3 is made up of 15 amino acids.

Ten or more counts support this clonotype. The chain is built from TRBV5-5 and TRBJ1-3; D is undetermined. Per the germline V gene, CDR1 is SGHKS and CDR2 is YYEKEE (reference sequence). Trimming cost V 0 bases and J 2 bases, with 6 bases left between them. This CDR3 region has 14 residues. The CDR3: CASSLAGAGNTIYF. For the CDR3, the DNA is TGTGCCAGCAGCTTGGCTGGGGCTGGAAACACCATATATTTT.

This clonotype was counted only a few times. This rearrangement joins TRBV15 to TRBJ2-7; TRBD2 matches 14 bases. The germline gives CDR1 LNHNV, CDR2 YYDKDF (reference sequence). The V and J ends lost 1 base and 6 bases, in that order; junction bases with no gene match: 5. This CDR3 has 16 amino acids. CDR3 in amino acids: CATSRGGLAGGGEQYF. The CDR3 nucleotides read TGTGCCACCAGCAGAGGTGGACTAGCGGGAGGAGGCGAGCAGTACTTC.

This clonotype was recorded at least ten times. This rearrangement joins TRBV10-3 to TRBJ1-4; D is possibly TRBD1 (5 bases). Trimming cost V 6 bases and J 7 bases, with 12 bases left between them. CDR3 length: 13 residues. CDR1 is ENHRY, CDR2 SYGVKD, per germline. The CDR3 DNA sequence: TGTGCCATCAGGGAGGGACGTAGTGAAAAACTGTTTTTT. Translated, it gives CAIREGRSEKLFF.

The rearrangement uses TRBV14 and TRBJ1-2, with 8 positions matching TRBD1. The CDR3 spans 15 residues. Germline values: CDR1 SGHDN, CDR2 FVKESK. V shed 5 bases and J 8 bases; nucleotides not matched to a gene: 13. Written as DNA, the CDR3 is TGTGCCAGCAGCGAAAGACAGGGGCCCTCTCGCGGCTACACCTTC. Its translation: CASSERQGPSRGYTF.

The rearrangement uses TRBV20-1 and TRBJ2-3; TRBD1 agrees at 9 bases. V trimming: 4 bases; J trimming: 9 bases; junction bases outside the gene matches: 5. This CDR3 spans 12 amino acids. CDR1 and CDR2 from the germline V gene are DFQATT and SNEGSKA (reference sequence). CDR3 sequence: CSAKLGTGTQYF. The CDR3 nucleotides read TGCAGTGCTAAACTCGGGACAGGGACGCAGTATTTT.

This rearrangement joins TRBV5-1 to TRBJ2-5; D gene uncertain. The CDR3 consists of 14 residues. Germline V lookup: CDR1 SGHRS, CDR2 YFSETQ. V shed 0 bases and J shed 5 bases, with 11 bases lying between them. The CDR3 is CASSLEPRRETQYF. CDR3 nucleotides: TGCGCCAGCAGCTTGGAACCTAGAAGGGAGACCCAGTACTTC.

The gene calls are TRBV20-1 and TRBJ2-1, with 8 bases that match TRBD2. This CDR3 contains 14 residues. After removal of 6 bases from V and 7 bases from J, the junction contained 11 bases not matched to a gene. Germline V lookup: CDR1 DFQATT, CDR2 SNEGSKA (reference sequence). The CDR3 nucleotides read TGCAGTGCCCTCCCCAGCGGGAGACGGAATGAGCAGTTCTTC. Its protein is CSALPSGRRNEQFF.

This chain joins TRBV29-1 and TRBJ2-3; D may match TRBD1 or TRBD2 (5 bases each). Germline V gene sequence: CDR1 SQVTM, CDR2 ANQGSEA. V lost 3 bases and J 6 bases, leaving 13 bases between the germline ends. This CDR3 contains 13 residues. This CDR3 reads CSVEPDRGDTQYF. CDR3 DNA: TGCAGCGTTGAGCCAGACAGAGGGGATACGCAGTATTTT.

This clonotype was detected only a few times. This chain joins TRBV5-1 and TRBJ1-1, with D possibly matching TRBD1 (5 bases). The CDR3 has 14 amino acids. V lost 0 bases and J lost 4, with 10 bases in between. Germline values: CDR1 SGHRS, CDR2 YFSETQ. CDR3 in amino acids: CASSLGGIGTEAFF. CDR3 bases: TGCGCCAGCAGCTTGGGGGGGATCGGCACTGAAGCTTTCTTT.

In its sample, this clonotype was seen a few times. CDR3 in amino acids: CASSRPGQYTGELFF. The CDR3 coding sequence is TGTGCCAGCAGTAGACCGGGACAATACACCGGGGAGCTGTTTTTT. This sequence joins TRBV6-2 or TRBV6-3 and TRBJ2-2; D possibly corresponds to TRBD1 (6 bases). The germline V gene encodes CDR1 MNHEY and CDR2 SVGEGT. The CDR3 spans 15 residues. Trimming removed 5 bases at V and 3 bases at J, with 13 bases between.

The gene calls are TRBV5-6 and TRBJ1-5, with 10 bases lining up with TRBD1. The ends lost 4 bases at V and 3 bases at J; junction bases unmatched: 7. CDR3 length equals 16 residues. CDR1 is SGHDT and CDR2 is YYEEEE in the germline V gene. The CDR3 sequence is CASSTKTGGYNQPQHF. The CDR3 DNA reads as TGTGCCAGCAGCACCAAGACAGGGGGCTACAATCAGCCCCAGCATTTT.